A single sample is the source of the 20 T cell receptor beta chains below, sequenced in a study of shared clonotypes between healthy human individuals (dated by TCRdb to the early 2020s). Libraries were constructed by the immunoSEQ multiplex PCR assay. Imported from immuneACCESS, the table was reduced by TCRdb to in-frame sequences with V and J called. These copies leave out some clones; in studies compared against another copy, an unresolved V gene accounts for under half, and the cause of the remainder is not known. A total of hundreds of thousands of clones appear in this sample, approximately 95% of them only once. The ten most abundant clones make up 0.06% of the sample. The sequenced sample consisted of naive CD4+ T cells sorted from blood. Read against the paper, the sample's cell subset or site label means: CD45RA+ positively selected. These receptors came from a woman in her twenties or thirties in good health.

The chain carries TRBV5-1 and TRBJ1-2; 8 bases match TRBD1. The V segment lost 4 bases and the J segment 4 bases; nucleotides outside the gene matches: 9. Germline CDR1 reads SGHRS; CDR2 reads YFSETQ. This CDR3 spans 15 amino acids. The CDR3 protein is CASSTGQGKAYGYTF. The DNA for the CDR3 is TGCGCCAGCAGCACCGGACAGGGAAAGGCCTATGGCTACACCTTC.

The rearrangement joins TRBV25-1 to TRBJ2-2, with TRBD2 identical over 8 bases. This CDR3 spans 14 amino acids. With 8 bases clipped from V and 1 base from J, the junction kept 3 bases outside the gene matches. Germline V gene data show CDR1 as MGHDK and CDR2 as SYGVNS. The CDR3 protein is CASRGGQNTGELFF. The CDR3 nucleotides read TGTGCCAGCCGGGGGGGACAGAACACCGGGGAGCTGTTTTTT.

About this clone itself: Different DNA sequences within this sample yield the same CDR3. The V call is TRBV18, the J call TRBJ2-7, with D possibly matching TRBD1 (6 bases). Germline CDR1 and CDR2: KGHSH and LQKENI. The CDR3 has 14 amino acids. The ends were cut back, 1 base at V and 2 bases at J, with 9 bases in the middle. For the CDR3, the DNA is TGTGCCAGCTCACCACGGACAGAAACCTACGAGCAGTACTTC. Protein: CASSPRTETYEQYF.

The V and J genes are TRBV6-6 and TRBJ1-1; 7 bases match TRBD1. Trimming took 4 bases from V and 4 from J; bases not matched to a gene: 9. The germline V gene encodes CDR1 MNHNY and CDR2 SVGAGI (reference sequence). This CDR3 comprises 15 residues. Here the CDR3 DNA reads TGTGCCAGCAGTTTCCGACAGGGAGGGTCCACTGAAGCTTTCTTT. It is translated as CASSFRQGGSTEAFF.

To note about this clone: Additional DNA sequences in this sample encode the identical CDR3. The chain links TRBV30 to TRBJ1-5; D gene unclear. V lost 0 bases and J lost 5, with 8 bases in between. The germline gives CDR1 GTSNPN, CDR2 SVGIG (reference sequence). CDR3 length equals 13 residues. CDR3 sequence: CAWSVLGDQPQHF. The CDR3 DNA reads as TGTGCCTGGAGTGTACTAGGAGATCAGCCCCAGCATTTT.

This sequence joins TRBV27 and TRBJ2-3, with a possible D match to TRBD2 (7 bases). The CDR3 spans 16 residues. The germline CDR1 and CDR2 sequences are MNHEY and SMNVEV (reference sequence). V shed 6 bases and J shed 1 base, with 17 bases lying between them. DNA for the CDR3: TGTGCCAGCAGGTCTCGGGGGGCCGAGCGCACAGATACGCAGTATTTT. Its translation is CASRSRGAERTDTQYF.

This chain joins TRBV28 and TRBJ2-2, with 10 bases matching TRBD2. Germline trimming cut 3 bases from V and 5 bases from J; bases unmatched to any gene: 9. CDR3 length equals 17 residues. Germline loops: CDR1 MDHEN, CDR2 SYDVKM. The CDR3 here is CASSLYQREGRTGELFF. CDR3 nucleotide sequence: TGTGCCAGCAGTTTGTACCAGCGGGAGGGTAGGACCGGGGAGCTGTTTTTT.

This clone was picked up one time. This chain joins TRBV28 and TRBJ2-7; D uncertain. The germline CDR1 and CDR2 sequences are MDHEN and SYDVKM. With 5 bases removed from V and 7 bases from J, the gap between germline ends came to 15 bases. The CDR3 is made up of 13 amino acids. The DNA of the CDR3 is TGTGCCAGCAGTGCCAATAGGTGGGCGGAGCAGTACTTC. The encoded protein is CASSANRWAEQYF.

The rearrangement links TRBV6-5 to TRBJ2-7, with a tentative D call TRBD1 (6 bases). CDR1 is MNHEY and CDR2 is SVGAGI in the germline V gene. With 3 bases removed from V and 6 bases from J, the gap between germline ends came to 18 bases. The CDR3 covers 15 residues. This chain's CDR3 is CASSYFENRVSEQYF. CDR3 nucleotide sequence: TGTGCCAGCAGTTATTTCGAGAACAGGGTCTCCGAGCAGTACTTC.

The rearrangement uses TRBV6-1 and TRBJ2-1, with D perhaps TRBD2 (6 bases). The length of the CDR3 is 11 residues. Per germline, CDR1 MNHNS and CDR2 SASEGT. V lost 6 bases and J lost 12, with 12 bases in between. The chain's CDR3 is CASRLDGGQFF. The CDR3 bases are TGTGCCAGCAGACTGGACGGGGGGCAGTTCTTC.

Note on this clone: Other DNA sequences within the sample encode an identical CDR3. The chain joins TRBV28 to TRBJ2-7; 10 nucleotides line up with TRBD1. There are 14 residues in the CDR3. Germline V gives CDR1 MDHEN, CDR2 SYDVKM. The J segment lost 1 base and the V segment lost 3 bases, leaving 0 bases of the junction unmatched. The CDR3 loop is CASSLGQGSYEQYF. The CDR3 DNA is TGTGCCAGCAGTTTGGGACAGGGGTCCTACGAGCAGTACTTC.

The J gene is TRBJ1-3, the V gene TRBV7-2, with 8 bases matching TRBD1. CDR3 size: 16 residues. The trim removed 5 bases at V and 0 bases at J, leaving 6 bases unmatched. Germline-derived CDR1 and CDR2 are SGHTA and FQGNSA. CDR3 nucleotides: TGTGCCAGCAGCCTGGGACAGGTCGTCTCTGGAAACACCATATATTTT. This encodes CASSLGQVVSGNTIYF. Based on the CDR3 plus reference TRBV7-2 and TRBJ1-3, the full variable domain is GAGVSQSPSNKVTEKGKDVELRCDPISGHTALYWYRQSLGQGLEFLIYFQGNSAPDKSGLPSDRFSAERTGGSVSTLTIQRTQQEDSAVYLCASSLGQVVSGNTIYFGEGSWLTVV.

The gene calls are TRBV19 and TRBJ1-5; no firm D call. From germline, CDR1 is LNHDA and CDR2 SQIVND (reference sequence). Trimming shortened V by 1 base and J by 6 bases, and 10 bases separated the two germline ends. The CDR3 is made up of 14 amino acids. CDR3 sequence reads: CASSIGGKGQPQHF. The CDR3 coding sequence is TGTGCCAGTAGTATAGGGGGAAAGGGTCAGCCCCAGCATTTT. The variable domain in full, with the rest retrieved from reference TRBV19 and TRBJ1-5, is DGGITQSPKYLFRKEGQNVTLSCEQNLNHDAMYWYRQDPGQGLRLIYYSQIVNDFQKGDIAEGYSVSREKKESFPLTVTSAQKNPTAFYLCASSIGGKGQPQHFGDGTRLSIL.

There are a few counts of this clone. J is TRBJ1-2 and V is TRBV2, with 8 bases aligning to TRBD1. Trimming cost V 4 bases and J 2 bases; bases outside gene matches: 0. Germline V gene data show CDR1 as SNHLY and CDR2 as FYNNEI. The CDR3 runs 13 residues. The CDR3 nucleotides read TGTGCCAGCAGTGGGGACAGGAACTATGGCTACACCTTC. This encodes CASSGDRNYGYTF.

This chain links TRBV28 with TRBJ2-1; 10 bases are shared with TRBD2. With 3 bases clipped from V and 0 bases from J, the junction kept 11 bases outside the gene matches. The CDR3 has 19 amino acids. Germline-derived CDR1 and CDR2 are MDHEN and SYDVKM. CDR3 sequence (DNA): TGTGCCAGCAGTTTCGGTCGGGTAGCGGGAGGCAGCTCCTACAATGAGCAGTTCTTC. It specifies CASSFGRVAGGSSYNEQFF.

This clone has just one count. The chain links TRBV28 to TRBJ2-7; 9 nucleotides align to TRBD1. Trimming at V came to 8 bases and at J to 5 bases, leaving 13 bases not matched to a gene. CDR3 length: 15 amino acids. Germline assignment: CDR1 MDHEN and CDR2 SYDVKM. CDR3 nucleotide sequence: TGTGCCAGCCTGGGGTGGGACAGGGTAAGGGACGAGCAGTACTTC. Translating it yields CASLGWDRVRDEQYF. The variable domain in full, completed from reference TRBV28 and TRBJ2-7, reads DVKVTQSSRYLVKRTGEKVFLECVQDMDHENMFWYRQDPGLGLRLIYFSYDVKMKEKGDIPEGYSVSREKKERFSLILESASTNQTSMYLCASLGWDRVRDEQYFGPGTRLTVT.

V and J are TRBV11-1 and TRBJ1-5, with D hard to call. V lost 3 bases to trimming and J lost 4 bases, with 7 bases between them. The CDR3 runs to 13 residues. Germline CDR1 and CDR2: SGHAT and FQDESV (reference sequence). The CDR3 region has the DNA TGTGCCAGCAGCTTGCAGGAGAATCAGCCCCAGCATTTT. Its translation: CASSLQENQPQHF.

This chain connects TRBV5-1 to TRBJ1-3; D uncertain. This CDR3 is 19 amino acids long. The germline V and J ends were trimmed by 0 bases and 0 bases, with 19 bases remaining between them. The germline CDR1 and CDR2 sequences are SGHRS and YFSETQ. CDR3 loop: CASSLVPPGSTNSGNTIYF. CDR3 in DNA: TGCGCCAGCAGCTTGGTCCCCCCCGGGAGCACGAACTCTGGAAACACCATATATTTT. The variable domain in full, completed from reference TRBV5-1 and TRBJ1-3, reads KAGVTQTPRYLIKTRGQQVTLSCSPISGHRSVSWYQQTPGQGLQFLFEYFSETQRNKGNFPGRFSGRQFSNSRSEMNVSTLELGDSALYLCASSLVPPGSTNSGNTIYFGEGSWLTVV.

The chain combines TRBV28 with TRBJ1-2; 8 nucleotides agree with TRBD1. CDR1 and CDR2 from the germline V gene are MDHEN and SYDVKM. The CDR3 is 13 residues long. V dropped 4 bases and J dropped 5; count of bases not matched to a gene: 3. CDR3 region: CASSSGQEYGYTF. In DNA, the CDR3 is TGTGCCAGCAGTTCGGGACAGGAGTATGGCTACACCTTC.

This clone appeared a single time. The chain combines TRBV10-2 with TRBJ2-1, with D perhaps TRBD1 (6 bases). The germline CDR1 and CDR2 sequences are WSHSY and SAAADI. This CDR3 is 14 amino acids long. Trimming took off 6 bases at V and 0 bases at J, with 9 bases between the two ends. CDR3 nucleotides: TGCGCCAGCAGAACAGGGTACTCCTACAATGAGCAGTTCTTC. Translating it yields CASRTGYSYNEQFF.